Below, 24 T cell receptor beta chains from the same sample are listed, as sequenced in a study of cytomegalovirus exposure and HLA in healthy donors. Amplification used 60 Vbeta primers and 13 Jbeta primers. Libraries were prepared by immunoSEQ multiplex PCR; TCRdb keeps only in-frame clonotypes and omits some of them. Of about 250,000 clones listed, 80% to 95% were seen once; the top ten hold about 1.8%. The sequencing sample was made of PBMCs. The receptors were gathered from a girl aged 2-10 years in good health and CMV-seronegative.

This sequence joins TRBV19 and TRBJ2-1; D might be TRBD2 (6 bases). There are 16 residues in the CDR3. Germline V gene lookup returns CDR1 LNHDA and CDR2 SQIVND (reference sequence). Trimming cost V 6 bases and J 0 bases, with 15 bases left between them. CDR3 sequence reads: CASRHSGKSSYNEQFF. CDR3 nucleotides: TGTGCCAGTAGACATAGCGGCAAGAGCTCCTACAATGAGCAGTTCTTC. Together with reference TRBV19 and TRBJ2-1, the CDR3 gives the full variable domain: DGGITQSPKYLFRKEGQNVTLSCEQNLNHDAMYWYRQDPGQGLRLIYYSQIVNDFQKGDIAEGYSVSREKKESFPLTVTSAQKNPTAFYLCASRHSGKSSYNEQFFGPGTRLTVL.

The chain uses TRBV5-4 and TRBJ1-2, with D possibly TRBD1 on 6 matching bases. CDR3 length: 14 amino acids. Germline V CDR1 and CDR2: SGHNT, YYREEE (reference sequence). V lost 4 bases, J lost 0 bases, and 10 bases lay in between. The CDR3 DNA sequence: TGTGCCAGCAGCATGGACAGCACTAACTATGGCTACACCTTC. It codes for CASSMDSTNYGYTF.

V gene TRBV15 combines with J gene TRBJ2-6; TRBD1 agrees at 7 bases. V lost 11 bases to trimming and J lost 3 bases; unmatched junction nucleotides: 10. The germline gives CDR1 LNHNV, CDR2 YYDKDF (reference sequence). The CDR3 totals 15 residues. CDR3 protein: CAVKQGRVGANVLTF. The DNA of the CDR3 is TGTGCCGTAAAACAGGGGCGCGTTGGGGCCAACGTCCTGACTTTC.

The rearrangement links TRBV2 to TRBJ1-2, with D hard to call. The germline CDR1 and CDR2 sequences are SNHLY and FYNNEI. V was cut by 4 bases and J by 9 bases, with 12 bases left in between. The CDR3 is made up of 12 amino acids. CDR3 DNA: TGTGCCAGCAGTGTCTACAGACCTAGCTACACCTTC. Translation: CASSVYRPSYTF.

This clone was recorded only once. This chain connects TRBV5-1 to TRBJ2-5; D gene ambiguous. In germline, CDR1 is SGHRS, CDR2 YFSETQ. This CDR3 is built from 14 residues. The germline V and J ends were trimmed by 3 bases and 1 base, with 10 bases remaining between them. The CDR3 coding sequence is TGCGCCAGCAGCTCCCGGGTAGGCCAAGAGACCCAGTACTTC. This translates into CASSSRVGQETQYF.

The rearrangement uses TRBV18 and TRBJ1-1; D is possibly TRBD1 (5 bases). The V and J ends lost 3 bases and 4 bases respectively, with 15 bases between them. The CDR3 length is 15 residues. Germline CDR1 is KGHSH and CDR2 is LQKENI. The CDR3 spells CASSPQGFGGTEAFF. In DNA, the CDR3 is TGTGCCAGCTCACCGCAGGGATTTGGTGGCACTGAAGCTTTCTTT.

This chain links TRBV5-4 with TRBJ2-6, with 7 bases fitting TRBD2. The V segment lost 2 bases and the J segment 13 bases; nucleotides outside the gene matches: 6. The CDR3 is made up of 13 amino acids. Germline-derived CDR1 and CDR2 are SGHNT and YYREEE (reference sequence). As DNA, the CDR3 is TGTGCCAGCAGCTTCGTGGCGGGAGCGGTCCTGACTTTC. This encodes CASSFVAGAVLTF. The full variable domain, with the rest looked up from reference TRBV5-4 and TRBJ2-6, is ETGVTQSPTHLIKTRGQQVTLRCSSQSGHNTVSWYQQALGQGPQFIFQYYREEENGRGNFPPRFSGLQFPNYSSELNVNALELDDSALYLCASSFVAGAVLTFGAGSRLTVL.

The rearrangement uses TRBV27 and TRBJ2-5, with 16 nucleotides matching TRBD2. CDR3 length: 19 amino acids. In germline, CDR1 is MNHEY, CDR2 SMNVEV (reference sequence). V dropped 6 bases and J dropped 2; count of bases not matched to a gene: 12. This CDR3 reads CASSLGLAGGPGTQETQYF. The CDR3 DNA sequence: TGTGCCAGCAGCTTGGGACTAGCGGGGGGGCCGGGCACACAAGAGACCCAGTACTTC.

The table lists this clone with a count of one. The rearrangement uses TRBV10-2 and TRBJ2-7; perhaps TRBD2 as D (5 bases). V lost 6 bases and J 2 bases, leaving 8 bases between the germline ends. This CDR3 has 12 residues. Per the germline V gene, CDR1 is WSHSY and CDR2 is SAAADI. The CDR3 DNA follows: TGCGCCAGCAGCGCTAGCACCTACGAGCAGTACTTC. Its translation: CASSASTYEQYF.

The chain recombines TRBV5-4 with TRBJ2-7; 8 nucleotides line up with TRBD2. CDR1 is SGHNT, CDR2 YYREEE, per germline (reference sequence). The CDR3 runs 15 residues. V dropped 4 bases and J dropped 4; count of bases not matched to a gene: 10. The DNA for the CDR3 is TGTGCCAGCAGCCCCGTCGGGGGGGCACATTACGAGCAGTACTTC. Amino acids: CASSPVGGAHYEQYF. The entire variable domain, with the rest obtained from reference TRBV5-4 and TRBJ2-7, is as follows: ETGVTQSPTHLIKTRGQQVTLRCSSQSGHNTVSWYQQALGQGPQFIFQYYREEENGRGNFPPRFSGLQFPNYSSELNVNALELDDSALYLCASSPVGGAHYEQYFGPGTRLTVT.

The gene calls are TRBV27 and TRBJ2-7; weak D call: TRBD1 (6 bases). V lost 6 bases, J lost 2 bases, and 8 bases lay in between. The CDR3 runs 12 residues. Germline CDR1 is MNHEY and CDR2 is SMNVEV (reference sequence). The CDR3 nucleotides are TGTGCCAGCAGACAGGGACCCTACGAGCAGTACTTC. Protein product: CASRQGPYEQYF.

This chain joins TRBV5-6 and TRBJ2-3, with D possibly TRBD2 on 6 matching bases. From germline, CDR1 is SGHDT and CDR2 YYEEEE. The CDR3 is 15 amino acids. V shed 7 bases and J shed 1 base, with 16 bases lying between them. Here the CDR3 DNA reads TGTGCCAGCGCCTGGGGGGAAAGGCGCACAGATACGCAGTATTTT. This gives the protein CASAWGERRTDTQYF.

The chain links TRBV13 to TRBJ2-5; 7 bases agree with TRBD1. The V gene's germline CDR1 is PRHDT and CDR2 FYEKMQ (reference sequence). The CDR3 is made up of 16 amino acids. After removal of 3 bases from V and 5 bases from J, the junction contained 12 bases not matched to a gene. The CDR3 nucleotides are TGTGCCAGCAGCTTTCTGGCACAGGGGCATCAGGAGACCCAGTACTTC. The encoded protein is CASSFLAQGHQETQYF.

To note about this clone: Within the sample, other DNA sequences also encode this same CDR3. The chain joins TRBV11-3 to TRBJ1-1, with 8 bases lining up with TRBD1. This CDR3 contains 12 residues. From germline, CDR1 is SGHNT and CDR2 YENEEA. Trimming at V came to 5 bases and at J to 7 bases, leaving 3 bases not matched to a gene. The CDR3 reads CASSPGQGEAFF. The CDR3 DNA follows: TGTGCCAGCAGCCCCGGACAGGGTGAAGCTTTCTTT.

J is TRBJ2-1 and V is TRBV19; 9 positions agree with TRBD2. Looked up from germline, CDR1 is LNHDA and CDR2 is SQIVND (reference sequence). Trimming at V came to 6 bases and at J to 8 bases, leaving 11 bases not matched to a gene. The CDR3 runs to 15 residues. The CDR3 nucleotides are TGTGCCAGTAGCTTAGCGGGAGAGTATTTCGATGAGCAGTTCTTC. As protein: CASSLAGEYFDEQFF.

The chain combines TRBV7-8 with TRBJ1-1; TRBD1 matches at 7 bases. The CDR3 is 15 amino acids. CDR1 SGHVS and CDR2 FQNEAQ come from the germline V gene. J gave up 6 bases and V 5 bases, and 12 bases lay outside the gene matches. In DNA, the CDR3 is TGTGCCAGCAGCCGACTGACAGGGACGTGGTCTGAAGCTTTCTTT. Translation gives CASSRLTGTWSEAFF.

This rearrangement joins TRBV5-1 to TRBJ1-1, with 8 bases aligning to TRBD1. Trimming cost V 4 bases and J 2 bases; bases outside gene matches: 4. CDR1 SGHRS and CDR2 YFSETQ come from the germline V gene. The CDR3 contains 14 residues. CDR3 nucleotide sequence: TGCGCCAGCAGCACCGGACAGGGAAACACTGAAGCTTTCTTT. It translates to CASSTGQGNTEAFF.

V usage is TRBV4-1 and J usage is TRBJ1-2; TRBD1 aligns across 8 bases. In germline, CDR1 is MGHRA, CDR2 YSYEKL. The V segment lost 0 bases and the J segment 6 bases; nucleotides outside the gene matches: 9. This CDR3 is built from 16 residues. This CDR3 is CASSQDKVTGVDGYTF. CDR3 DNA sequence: TGCGCCAGCAGCCAAGATAAAGTGACAGGGGTGGATGGCTACACCTTC.

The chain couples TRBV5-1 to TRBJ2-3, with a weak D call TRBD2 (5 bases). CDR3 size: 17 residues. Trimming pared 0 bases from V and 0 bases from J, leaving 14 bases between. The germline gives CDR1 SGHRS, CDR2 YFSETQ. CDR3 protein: CASSLVGSGISTDTQYF. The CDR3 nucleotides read TGCGCCAGCAGCTTGGTCGGGTCGGGGATTAGCACAGATACGCAGTATTTT.

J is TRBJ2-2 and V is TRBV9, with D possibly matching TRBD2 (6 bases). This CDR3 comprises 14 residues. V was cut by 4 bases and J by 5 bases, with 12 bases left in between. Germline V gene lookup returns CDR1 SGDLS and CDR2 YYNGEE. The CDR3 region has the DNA TGTGCCAGCAGCAGGGTGGGAGGTACCGGGGAGCTGTTTTTT. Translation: CASSRVGGTGELFF.

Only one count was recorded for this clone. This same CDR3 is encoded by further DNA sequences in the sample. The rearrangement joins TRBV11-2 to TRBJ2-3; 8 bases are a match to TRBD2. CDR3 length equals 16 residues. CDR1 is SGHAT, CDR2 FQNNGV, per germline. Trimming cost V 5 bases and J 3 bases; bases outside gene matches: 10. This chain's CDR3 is CASSPIAGPGTDTQYF. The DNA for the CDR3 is TGTGCCAGCAGCCCCATAGCGGGACCGGGGACAGATACGCAGTATTTT. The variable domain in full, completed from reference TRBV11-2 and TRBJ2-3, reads EAGVAQSPRYKIIEKRQSVAFWCNPISGHATLYWYQQILGQGPKLLIQFQNNGVVDDSQLPKDRFSAERLKGVDSTLKIQPAKLEDSAVYLCASSPIAGPGTDTQYFGPGTRLTVL.

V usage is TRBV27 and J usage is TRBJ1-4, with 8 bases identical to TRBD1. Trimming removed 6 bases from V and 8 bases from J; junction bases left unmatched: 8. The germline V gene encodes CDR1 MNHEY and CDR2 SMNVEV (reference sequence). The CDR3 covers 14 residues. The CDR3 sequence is CASSLQGDLEKLFF. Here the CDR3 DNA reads TGTGCCAGCAGCCTACAGGGGGATTTGGAAAAACTGTTTTTT.

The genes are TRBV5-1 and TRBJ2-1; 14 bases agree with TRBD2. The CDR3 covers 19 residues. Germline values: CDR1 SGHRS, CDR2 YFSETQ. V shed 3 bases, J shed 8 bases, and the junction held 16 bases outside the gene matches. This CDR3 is CASSWGGLAGEQFPDEQFF. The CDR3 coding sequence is TGCGCCAGCAGCTGGGGGGGACTAGCGGGAGAACAGTTTCCGGATGAGCAGTTCTTC.

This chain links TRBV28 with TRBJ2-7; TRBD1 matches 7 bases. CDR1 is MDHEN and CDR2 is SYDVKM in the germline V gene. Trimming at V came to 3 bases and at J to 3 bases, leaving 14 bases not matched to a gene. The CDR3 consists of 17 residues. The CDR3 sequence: CASSLGRLGGQNYEQYF. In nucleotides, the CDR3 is TGTGCCAGCAGTTTGGGCCGTCTAGGGGGACAGAACTACGAGCAGTACTTC.